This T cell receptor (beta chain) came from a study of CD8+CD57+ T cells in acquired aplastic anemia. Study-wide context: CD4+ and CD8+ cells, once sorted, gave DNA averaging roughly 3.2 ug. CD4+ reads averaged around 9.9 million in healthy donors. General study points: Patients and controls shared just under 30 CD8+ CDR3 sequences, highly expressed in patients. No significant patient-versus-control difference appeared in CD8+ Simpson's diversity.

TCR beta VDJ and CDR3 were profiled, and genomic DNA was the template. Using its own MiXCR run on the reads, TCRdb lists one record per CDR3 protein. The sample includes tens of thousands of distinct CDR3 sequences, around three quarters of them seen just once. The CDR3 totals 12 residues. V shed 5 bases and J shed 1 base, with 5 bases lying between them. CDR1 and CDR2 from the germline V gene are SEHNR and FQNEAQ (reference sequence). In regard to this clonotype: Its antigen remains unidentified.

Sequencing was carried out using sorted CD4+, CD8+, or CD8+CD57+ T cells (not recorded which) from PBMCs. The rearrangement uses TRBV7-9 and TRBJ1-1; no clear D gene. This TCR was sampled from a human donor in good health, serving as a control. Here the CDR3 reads CASSRENTEAFF. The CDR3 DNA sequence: TGTGCCAGCAGCCGGGAGAACACTGAAGCTTTCTTT.